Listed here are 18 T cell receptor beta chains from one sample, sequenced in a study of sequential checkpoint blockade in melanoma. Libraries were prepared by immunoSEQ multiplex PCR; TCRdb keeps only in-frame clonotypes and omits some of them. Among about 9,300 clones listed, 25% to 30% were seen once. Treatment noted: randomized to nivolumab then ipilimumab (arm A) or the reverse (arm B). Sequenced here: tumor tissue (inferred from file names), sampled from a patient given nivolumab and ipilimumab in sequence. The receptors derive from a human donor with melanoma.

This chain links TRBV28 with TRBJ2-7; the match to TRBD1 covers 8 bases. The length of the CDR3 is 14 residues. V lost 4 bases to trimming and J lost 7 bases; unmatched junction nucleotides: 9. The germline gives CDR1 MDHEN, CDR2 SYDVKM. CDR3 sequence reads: CASSSRQGAQEQYV. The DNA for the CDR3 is TGTGCCAGCAGTTCTCGCCAGGGGGCGCAAGAGCAGTACGTC.

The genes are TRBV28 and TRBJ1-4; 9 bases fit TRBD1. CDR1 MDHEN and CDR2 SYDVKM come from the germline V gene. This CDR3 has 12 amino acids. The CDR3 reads CGTGETNEKLFF. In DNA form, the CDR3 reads TGTGGGACAGGGGAAACTAATGAAAAACTGTTTTTT. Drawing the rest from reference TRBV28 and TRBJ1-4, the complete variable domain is DVKVTQSSRYLVKRTGEKVFLECVQDMDHENMFWYRQDPGLGLRLIYFSYDVKMKEKGDIPEGYSVSREKKERFSLILESASTNQTSMYLCGTGETNEKLFFGSGTQLSVL.

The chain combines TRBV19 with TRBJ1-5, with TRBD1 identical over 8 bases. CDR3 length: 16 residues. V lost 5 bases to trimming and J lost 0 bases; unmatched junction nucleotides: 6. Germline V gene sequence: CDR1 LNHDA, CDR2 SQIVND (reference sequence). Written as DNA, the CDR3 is TGTGCCAGTAGTTTAACAGGGGGAGGTAGCAATCAGCCCCAGCATTTT. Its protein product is CASSLTGGGSNQPQHF.

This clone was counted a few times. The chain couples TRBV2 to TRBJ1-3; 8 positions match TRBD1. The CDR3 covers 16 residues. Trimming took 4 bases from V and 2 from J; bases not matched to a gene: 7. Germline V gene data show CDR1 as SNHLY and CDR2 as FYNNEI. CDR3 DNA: TGTGCCAGCAGTGGGTGGAACAGGGGGGCTGGAAACACCATATATTTT. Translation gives CASSGWNRGAGNTIYF.

CDR3 nucleotide sequence: TGCGCCAGCAGCTTAAACGGCGCCGCCAGCTCCTACGAGCAGTACGTC. Protein product: CASSLNGAASSYEQYV. The rearrangement links TRBV5-1 to TRBJ2-7; D gene uncertain. Per the germline V gene, CDR1 is SGHRS and CDR2 is YFSETQ. V was pared by 2 bases and J by 0 bases, with 15 bases between. This CDR3 is built from 16 residues.

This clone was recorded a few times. Here the CDR3 DNA reads TGTGCCAGCAGAGACAGGGGGCGGGGGGCAACTAATGAAAAACTGTTTTTT. This translates into CASRDRGRGATNEKLFF. The rearrangement uses TRBV6-8 and TRBJ1-4; 10 positions agree with TRBD1. This CDR3 comprises 17 residues. Germline V CDR1 and CDR2: MNHGY, SAAAGT. V lost 6 bases, J lost 0 bases, and 7 bases stayed unmatched.

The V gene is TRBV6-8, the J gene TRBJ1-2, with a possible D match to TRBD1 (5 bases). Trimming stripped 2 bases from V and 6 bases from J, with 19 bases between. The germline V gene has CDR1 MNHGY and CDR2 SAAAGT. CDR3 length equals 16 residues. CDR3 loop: CASSYLETAVPNGYTF. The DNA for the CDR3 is TGTGCCAGCAGTTACCTTGAGACAGCGGTGCCTAATGGCTACACCTTC.

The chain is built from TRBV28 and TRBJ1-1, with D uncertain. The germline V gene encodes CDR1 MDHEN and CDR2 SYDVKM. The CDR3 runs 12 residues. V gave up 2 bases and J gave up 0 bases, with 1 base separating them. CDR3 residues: CASSLLNTEAFF. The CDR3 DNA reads TGTGCCAGCAGTTTACTGAACACTGAAGCTTTCTTT. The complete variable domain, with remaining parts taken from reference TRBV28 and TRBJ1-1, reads DVKVTQSSRYLVKRTGEKVFLECVQDMDHENMFWYRQDPGLGLRLIYFSYDVKMKEKGDIPEGYSVSREKKERFSLILESASTNQTSMYLCASSLLNTEAFFGQGTRLTVV.

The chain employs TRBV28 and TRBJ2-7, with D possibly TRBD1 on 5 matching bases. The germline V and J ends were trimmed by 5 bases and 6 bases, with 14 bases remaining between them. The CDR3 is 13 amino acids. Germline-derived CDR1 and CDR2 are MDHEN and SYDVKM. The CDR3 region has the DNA TGTGCCAGCAGTAACGGACAATCTCGCGAGCAGTACTTC. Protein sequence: CASSNGQSREQYF.

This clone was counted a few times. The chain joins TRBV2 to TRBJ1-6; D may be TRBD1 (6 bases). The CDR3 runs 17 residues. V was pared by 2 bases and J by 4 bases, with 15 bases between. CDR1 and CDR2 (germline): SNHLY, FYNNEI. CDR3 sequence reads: CASSEKNREFYNSPLHF. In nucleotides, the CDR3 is TGTGCCAGCAGTGAAAAAAACAGGGAATTTTATAATTCACCCCTCCACTTT.

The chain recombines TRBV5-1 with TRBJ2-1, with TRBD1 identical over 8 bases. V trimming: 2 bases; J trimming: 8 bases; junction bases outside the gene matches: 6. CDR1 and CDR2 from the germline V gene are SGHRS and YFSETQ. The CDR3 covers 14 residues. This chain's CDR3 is CASSLLQGGDEQFF. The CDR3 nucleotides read TGCGCCAGCAGCTTATTACAGGGGGGCGATGAGCAGTTCTTC.

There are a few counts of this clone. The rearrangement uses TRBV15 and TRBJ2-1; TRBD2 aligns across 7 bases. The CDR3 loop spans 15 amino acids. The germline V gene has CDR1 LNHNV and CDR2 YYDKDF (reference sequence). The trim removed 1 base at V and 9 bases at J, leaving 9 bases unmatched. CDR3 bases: TGTGCCACCAGCAGAGCCGTACTAGCGATGGGTGAGCAGTTCTTC. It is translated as CATSRAVLAMGEQFF.

Written as DNA, the CDR3 is TGTGCTAGTGGTTTGGTCCGGGTGGGAGGGGACCTCTTTAGCACAGATACGCAGTATTTT. Translating it yields CASGLVRVGGDLFSTDTQYF. The chain combines TRBV12-5 with TRBJ2-3; 7 bases agree with TRBD2. The CDR3 runs 20 residues. Per the germline V gene, CDR1 is LGHNT and CDR2 is FRNRAP. The V gene end was trimmed by 0 bases and the J gene end by 0 bases; junction bases not matched to a gene: 15.

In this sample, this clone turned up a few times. CDR3 nucleotides: TGTGCCTCCAAGCCGGGGACAGGCTGGGAGACCCAGTACTTC. Translation: CASKPGTGWETQYF. The gene calls are TRBV6-8 and TRBJ2-5, with TRBD1 identical over 8 bases. CDR1 is MNHGY and CDR2 is SAAAGT in the germline V gene. This CDR3 spans 14 amino acids. After removal of 11 bases from V and 5 bases from J, the junction contained 13 bases not matched to a gene.

As DNA, the CDR3 is TGTGCCAGCATAGAGGGACAGAGCTCCTACGAGCAGTACTTC. Its protein product is CASIEGQSSYEQYF. This chain connects TRBV6-8 to TRBJ2-7; 7 nucleotides align to TRBD1. Germline CDR1 is MNHGY and CDR2 is SAAAGT. Germline trimming cut 7 bases from V and 0 bases from J; bases unmatched to any gene: 6. The CDR3 has 14 residues.

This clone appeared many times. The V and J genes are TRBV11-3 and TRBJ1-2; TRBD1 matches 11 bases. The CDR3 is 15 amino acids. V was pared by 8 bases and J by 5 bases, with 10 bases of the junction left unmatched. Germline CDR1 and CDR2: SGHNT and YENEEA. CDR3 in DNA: TGTGCCAGCCAACGGAGGACAGGGGGCCGTTATGGCTACACCTTC. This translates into CASQRRTGGRYGYTF.

The CDR3 spells CASTQTGMAEAFF. As DNA, the CDR3 is TGTGCCAGCACCCAAACAGGGATGGCTGAAGCTTTCTTT. The gene calls are TRBV6-8 and TRBJ1-1, with D maybe TRBD1 (6 bases). The CDR3 consists of 13 residues. With 7 bases removed from V and 6 bases from J, the gap between germline ends came to 15 bases. Germline CDR1 MNHGY, CDR2 SAAAGT.

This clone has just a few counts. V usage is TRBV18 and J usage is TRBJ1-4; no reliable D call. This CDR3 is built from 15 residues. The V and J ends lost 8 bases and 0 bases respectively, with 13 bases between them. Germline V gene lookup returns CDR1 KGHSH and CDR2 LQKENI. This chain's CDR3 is CASRVTGATNEKLFF. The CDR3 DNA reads TGTGCCAGCCGCGTCACGGGAGCAACTAATGAAAAACTGTTTTTT.